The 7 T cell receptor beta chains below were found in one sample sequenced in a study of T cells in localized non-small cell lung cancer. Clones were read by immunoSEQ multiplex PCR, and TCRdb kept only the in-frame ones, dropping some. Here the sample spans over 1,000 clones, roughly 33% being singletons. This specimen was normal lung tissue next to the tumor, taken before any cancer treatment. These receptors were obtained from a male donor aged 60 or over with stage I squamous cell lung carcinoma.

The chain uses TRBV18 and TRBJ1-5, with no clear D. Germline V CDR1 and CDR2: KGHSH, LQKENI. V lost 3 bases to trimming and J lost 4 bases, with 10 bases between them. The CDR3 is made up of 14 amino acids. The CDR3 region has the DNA TGTGCCAGCTCACCGGGAGGGCTGAATCAGCCCCAGCATTTT. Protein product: CASSPGGLNQPQHF.

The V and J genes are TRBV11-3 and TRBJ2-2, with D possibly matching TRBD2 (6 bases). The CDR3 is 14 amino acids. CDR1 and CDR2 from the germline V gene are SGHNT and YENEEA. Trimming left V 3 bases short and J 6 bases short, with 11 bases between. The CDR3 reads CASSLAWGAGELFF. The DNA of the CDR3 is TGTGCCAGCAGCTTGGCGTGGGGGGCCGGGGAGCTGTTTTTT.

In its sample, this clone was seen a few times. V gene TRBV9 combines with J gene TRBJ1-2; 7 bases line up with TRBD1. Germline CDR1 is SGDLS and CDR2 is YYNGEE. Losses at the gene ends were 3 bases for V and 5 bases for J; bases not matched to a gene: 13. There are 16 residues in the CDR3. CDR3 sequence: CASSAPGQRARYGYTF. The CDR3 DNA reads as TGTGCCAGCAGCGCACCGGGACAGCGGGCCCGATATGGCTACACCTTC.

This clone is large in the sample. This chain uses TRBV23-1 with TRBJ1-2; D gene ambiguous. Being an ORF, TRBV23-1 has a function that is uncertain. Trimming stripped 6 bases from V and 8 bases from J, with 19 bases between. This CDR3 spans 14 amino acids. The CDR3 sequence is CASSQVLAGRGYTF. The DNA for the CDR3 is TGCGCCAGCAGCCAAGTGTTGGCAGGTCGGGGCTACACCTTC.

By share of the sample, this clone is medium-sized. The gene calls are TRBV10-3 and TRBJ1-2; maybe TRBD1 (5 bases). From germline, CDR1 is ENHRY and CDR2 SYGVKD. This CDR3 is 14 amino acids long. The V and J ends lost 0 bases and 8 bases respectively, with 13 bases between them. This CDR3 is CAISESLTAGGYTF. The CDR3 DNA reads TGTGCCATCAGTGAGTCTTTGACAGCGGGGGGCTACACCTTC.

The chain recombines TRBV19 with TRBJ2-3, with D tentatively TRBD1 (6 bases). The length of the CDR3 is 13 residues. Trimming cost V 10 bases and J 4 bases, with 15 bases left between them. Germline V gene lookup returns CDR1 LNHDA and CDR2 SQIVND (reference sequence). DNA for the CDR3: TGTGCCACTAAGTTACAGGGACCAGATACGCAGTATTTT. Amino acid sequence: CATKLQGPDTQYF.

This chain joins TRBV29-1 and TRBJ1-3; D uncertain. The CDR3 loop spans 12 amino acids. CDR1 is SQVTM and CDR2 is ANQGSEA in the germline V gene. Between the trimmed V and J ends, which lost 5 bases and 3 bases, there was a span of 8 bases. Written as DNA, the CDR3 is TGCAGCGTTAGGGAGAGTGGAAACACCATATATTTT. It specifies CSVRESGNTIYF.